Shown below are 16 T cell receptor beta chains from a single sample sequenced in a study of blood T cell repertoires in COVID-19. Measured with immunoSEQ multiplex PCR; TCRdb has only the in-frame clones, and not every one. The sample lists about 90,000 clones; approximately 90% were seen once. Specimen: peripheral blood. Receptor source: a human donor with active COVID-19. The donor label of this sample is uncertain.

The genes are TRBV12-5 and TRBJ1-1; TRBD1 aligns across 10 bases. The CDR3 runs to 21 residues. V shed 0 bases and J 3 bases; nucleotides not matched to a gene: 19. Germline V gene sequence: CDR1 LGHNT, CDR2 FRNRAP. The CDR3 region is CASGLVRPGQGIFGRYTEAFF. The CDR3 DNA sequence: TGTGCTAGTGGTTTGGTCCGTCCGGGACAGGGGATTTTCGGTAGGTACACTGAAGCTTTCTTT.

A single count supports this clone. The genes are TRBV27 and TRBJ2-7; D is uncertain. Trimming removed 6 bases from V and 3 bases from J, with 12 bases in between. This CDR3 contains 13 residues. In germline, CDR1 is MNHEY, CDR2 SMNVEV (reference sequence). The DNA for the CDR3 is TGTGCCAGCAGCCCTTCTATTTACTACGAGCAGTACTTC. It is translated as CASSPSIYYEQYF.

This chain connects TRBV2 to TRBJ2-1; D might be TRBD2 (5 bases). This CDR3 is built from 12 residues. Looked up from germline, CDR1 is SNHLY and CDR2 is FYNNEI. Trimming stripped 4 bases from V and 8 bases from J, with 9 bases between. CDR3 in DNA: TGTGCCAGCAGTGCACTAGGATATGAGCAGTTCTTC. Its protein is CASSALGYEQFF.

V is TRBV2 and J is TRBJ1-4; TRBD1 might be the D (6 bases). The CDR3 has 14 amino acids. Germline V CDR1 and CDR2: SNHLY, FYNNEI. The ends were cut back, 5 bases at V and 8 bases at J, with 15 bases in the middle. The CDR3 DNA is TGTGCCAGCAGTCCAACAGGGCCTCCCGAAAAACTGTTTTTT. It encodes CASSPTGPPEKLFF.

The rearrangement links TRBV2 to TRBJ2-3, with 14 bases lining up with TRBD2. The CDR3 length is 17 residues. Germline V gives CDR1 SNHLY, CDR2 FYNNEI. Trimming at V came to 4 bases and at J to 2 bases, leaving 5 bases not matched to a gene. CDR3 loop: CASSVRLAGGSTDTQYF. Written as DNA, the CDR3 is TGTGCCAGCAGTGTTCGACTAGCGGGGGGGTCCACAGATACGCAGTATTTT.

The chain is built from TRBV15 and TRBJ1-1, with a possible D match to TRBD1 (5 bases). In germline, CDR1 is LNHNV, CDR2 YYDKDF (reference sequence). The CDR3 is made up of 17 amino acids. Trimming removed 3 bases from V and 5 bases from J, with 22 bases in between. CDR3 amino acids: CATSRIQGPGRGTEAFF. DNA for the CDR3: TGTGCCACCAGCAGGATCCAAGGCCCGGGTAGGGGAACTGAAGCTTTCTTT.

The chain carries TRBV5-6 and TRBJ2-5, with D tentatively TRBD2 (6 bases). Trimming removed 5 bases at V and 4 bases at J, with 12 bases between. CDR1 SGHDT and CDR2 YYEEEE come from the germline V gene. This CDR3 has 13 amino acids. This chain's CDR3 is CASSGGTAETQYF. The CDR3 DNA follows: TGTGCCAGCAGTGGGGGGACTGCAGAGACCCAGTACTTC.

The chain uses TRBV19 and TRBJ2-1; D perhaps matches TRBD2 (6 bases). The germline CDR1 and CDR2 sequences are LNHDA and SQIVND (reference sequence). The germline V and J ends were trimmed by 6 bases and 2 bases, with 14 bases remaining between them. CDR3 size: 15 residues. This CDR3 is CASRTRAGTYNEQFF. The CDR3 DNA reads TGTGCCAGTAGGACACGTGCGGGGACCTACAATGAGCAGTTCTTC.

The chain joins TRBV28 to TRBJ2-1; D gene unclear. V lost 3 bases, J lost 7 bases, and 7 bases lay in between. The CDR3 spans 12 residues. Germline V gene sequence: CDR1 MDHEN, CDR2 SYDVKM. In DNA form, the CDR3 reads TGTGCCAGCAGTTTGTACCAGAATGAGCAGTTCTTC. Translation gives CASSLYQNEQFF. The complete variable domain, with remaining parts taken from reference TRBV28 and TRBJ2-1, reads DVKVTQSSRYLVKRTGEKVFLECVQDMDHENMFWYRQDPGLGLRLIYFSYDVKMKEKGDIPEGYSVSREKKERFSLILESASTNQTSMYLCASSLYQNEQFFGPGTRLTVL.

This clone appeared once. This chain links TRBV7-9 with TRBJ1-1; D is possibly TRBD1 (6 bases). The CDR3 runs to 13 residues. V was cut by 2 bases and J by 5 bases, with 9 bases left in between. Germline V gene data show CDR1 as SEHNR and CDR2 as FQNEAQ (reference sequence). CDR3 protein: CASSLTGQTEAFF. CDR3 in DNA: TGTGCCAGCAGCTTAACAGGGCAGACTGAAGCTTTCTTT.

This clone was seen only once. The chain combines TRBV19 with TRBJ2-1; D might be TRBD2 (6 bases). The CDR3 runs to 13 residues. V lost 10 bases, J lost 2 bases, and 12 bases lay in between. The germline V gene has CDR1 LNHDA and CDR2 SQIVND (reference sequence). CDR3 coding DNA: TGTGCCACGTGGGCGGGGACCTACAATGAGCAGTTCTTC. Translating gives CATWAGTYNEQFF.

The rearrangement uses TRBV7-2 and TRBJ2-7; D is unclear. CDR3 length: 14 amino acids. Trimming removed 2 bases at V and 2 bases at J, with 10 bases between. CDR1 and CDR2 from the germline V gene are SGHTA and FQGNSA. The CDR3 loop is CASSLSTGAYEQYF. CDR3 nucleotides: TGTGCCAGCAGCTTAAGTACCGGAGCCTACGAGCAGTACTTC.

This chain joins TRBV7-3 and TRBJ2-1; the match to TRBD2 covers 8 bases. Looked up from germline, CDR1 is SGHTA and CDR2 is FQGTGA. With 5 bases clipped from V and 2 bases from J, the junction kept 5 bases outside the gene matches. The CDR3 spans 15 residues. CDR3 nucleotides: TGTGCCAGCAGCCGGACGGGGGGGACCTACAATGAGCAGTTCTTC. Translation gives CASSRTGGTYNEQFF.

CDR3 nucleotide sequence: TGTGCCAGCAGCTTATGGAACTTGGACAGGGTCTCTGGAAACACCATATATTTT. It specifies CASSLWNLDRVSGNTIYF. The chain combines TRBV13 with TRBJ1-3, with 8 positions matching TRBD1. The V gene's germline CDR1 is PRHDT and CDR2 FYEKMQ (reference sequence). Losses at the gene ends were 2 bases for V and 0 bases for J; bases not matched to a gene: 9. The CDR3 contains 18 residues.

This clone was detected once. J is TRBJ2-3 and V is TRBV29-1; D remains ambiguous. V dropped 5 bases and J dropped 1 base, with 13 bases sitting between them. The CDR3 consists of 14 residues. Looked up from germline, CDR1 is SQVTM and CDR2 is ANQGSEA. The CDR3 protein is CSVIAARRTDTQYF. The DNA for the CDR3 is TGCAGCGTTATAGCAGCCCGGCGCACAGATACGCAGTATTTT.

J is TRBJ2-3 and V is TRBV7-6, with TRBD1 matching over 9 bases. Germline assignment: CDR1 SGHVS and CDR2 FNYEAQ. This CDR3 is built from 15 residues. With 5 bases clipped from V and 5 bases from J, the junction kept 8 bases outside the gene matches. CDR3 protein: CASSLTGGAVDTQYF. For the CDR3, the DNA is TGTGCCAGCAGCCTTACAGGGGGCGCGGTAGATACGCAGTATTTT. Full variable domain (remainder filled in from reference TRBV7-6 and TRBJ2-3): GAGVSQSPRYKVTKRGQDVALRCDPISGHVSLYWYRQALGQGPEFLTYFNYEAQQDKSGLPNDRFSAERPEGSISTLTIQRTEQRDSAMYRCASSLTGGAVDTQYFGPGTRLTVL.